This is a list of T cell receptor beta chains from one sample in a study of T and B cells in COVID-19 patients. One entry per CDR3 protein, called by TCRdb with MiXCR from the multiplex PCR reads. This sample carries around 12,000 distinct CDR3 sequences, roughly 30% of them seen once, and the ten largest clones take roughly an eighth. The material sequenced was blood. Every receptor here comes from a human donor with active COVID-19. CDR3s include the opening cysteine and the closing phenylalanine or tryptophan. Fields, in order: clone size, J gene, D gene, V gene, CDR3 protein, CDR3 DNA. The D gene is left open where the match is weak. Rows give clone size only sometimes, using once, few, many, or a class for an expanded clone.

. TRBJ1-1 TRBD1 TRBV6-4 CASSPDRGNTEAFF TGTGCCAGCAGTCCCGACAGGGGGAACACTGAAGCTTTCTTT
medium-sized TRBJ1-6 . TRBV6-2/TRBV6-3 CASMRGVGSPLHF TGTGCCAGCATGCGGGGTGTGGGTTCACCCCTCCACTTT
medium-sized TRBJ2-2 . TRBV5-4 CASSLVGPGELFF TGTGCCAGCAGCTTGGTGGGGCCCGGGGAGCTGTTTTTT
few TRBJ1-5 . TRBV27 CASSFVGGYGQPQHF TGTGCCAGCAGTTTTGTTGGGGGTTATGGACAGCCCCAGCATTTT
. TRBJ1-5 TRBD1 TRBV19 CASSLTGGYSNQSQHF TGTGCCAGTAGTCTGACAGGGGGATATAGCAATCAGTCCCAGCATTTT
few TRBJ2-1 TRBD2 TRBV6-2/TRBV6-3 CASSRDGLGYNEQFF TGTGCCAGCAGCCGAGATGGACTAGGATACAATGAGCAGTTCTTC
medium-sized TRBJ2-1 TRBD2 TRBV6-2/TRBV6-3 CASSYPTERGNNEQFF TGTGCCAGCAGTTACCCCACTGAGCGGGGGAACAATGAGCAGTTCTTC
medium-sized TRBJ2-6 . TRBV5-6 CASSLGASGANVLTF TGTGCCAGCAGCTTGGGAGCCTCTGGGGCCAACGTCCTGACTTTC
medium-sized TRBJ2-2 . TRBV19 CASSKSGVWTGELFF TGTGCCAGTAGTAAGTCAGGGGTCTGGACCGGGGAGCTGTTTTTT
. TRBJ1-3 . TRBV12-3/TRBV12-4 CASSLIRGKGNTIYF TGTGCCAGCAGTTTAATCAGGGGCAAAGGAAACACCATATATTTT
. TRBJ2-5 . TRBV11-2 CASSSLETQYF TGTGCCAGCAGCTCCCTGGAGACCCAGTACTTC
. TRBJ2-2 TRBD2 TRBV7-2 CASSFHGGAGTGELFF TGTGCCAGCAGCTTTCACGGGGGGGCGGGCACCGGGGAGCTGTTTTTT
. TRBJ2-7 . TRBV6-5 CASSYSFGRPYEQYF TGTGCCAGCAGTTACTCATTTGGGAGACCCTACGAGCAGTACTTC
. TRBJ1-4 . TRBV5-1 CASSSSMTGPEKLFF TGCGCCAGCAGCTCTAGTATGACGGGACCTGAGAAACTGTTTTTT
. TRBJ1-1 . TRBV27 CASSPDSVVNTEAFF TGTGCCAGCAGCCCGGACAGTGTAGTGAACACTGAAGCTTTCTTT
. TRBJ2-3 . TRBV7-2 CASSARQLDTDTQYF TGTGCCAGCAGCGCCCGACAGCTTGACACAGATACGCAGTATTTT
. TRBJ2-7 . TRBV12-3/TRBV12-4 CASSLAGGPSYEQYF TGTGCCAGCAGTTTAGCGGGGGGGCCATCCTACGAGCAGTACTTC
. TRBJ1-3 TRBD1 TRBV7-2 CASSADRGSGNTIYF TGTGCCAGCAGCGCTGACAGGGGTTCTGGAAACACCATATATTTT
medium-sized TRBJ1-2 TRBD1 TRBV18 CASSPPGQGAGYGYTF TGTGCCAGCTCACCACCGGGACAGGGGGCAGGGTATGGCTACACCTTC
few TRBJ1-4 . TRBV6-5 CASSYLSNPRDEKLFF TGTGCCAGCAGTTATCTTTCAAACCCCCGGGATGAAAAACTGTTTTTT
. TRBJ2-1 . TRBV20-1 CSASGIGALMTNEQFF TGCAGTGCTAGTGGCATCGGAGCACTGATGACCAATGAGCAGTTCTTC
. TRBJ2-1 . TRBV11-1 CASSLDPSYNEQFF TGTGCCAGCAGCTTAGATCCCTCCTACAATGAGCAGTTCTTC
. TRBJ1-5 TRBD1 TRBV19 CASKRDRAQPQHF TGTGCCAGTAAGCGGGACAGGGCTCAGCCCCAGCATTTT
. TRBJ1-2 TRBD1 TRBV27 CASSATGTGTYFRYGYTF TGTGCCAGCAGTGCTACCGGGACAGGGACCTATTTTCGGTATGGCTACACCTTC
. TRBJ2-1 TRBD1 TRBV7-9 CASSSSETGYNDEQFF TGTGCCAGCAGCTCCTCCGAGACAGGGTACAACGATGAGCAGTTCTTC
. TRBJ2-5 . TRBV20-1 CSAMSPYQETQYF TGCAGTGCTATGTCCCCGTACCAAGAGACCCAGTACTTC
few TRBJ1-1 . TRBV12-3/TRBV12-4 CASSLSGRGNTEAFF TGTGCCAGCAGTTTAAGCGGGAGGGGAAACACTGAAGCTTTCTTT
few TRBJ1-4 . TRBV6-5 CASSSQTPSASEKLFF TGTGCCAGCAGTTCCCAGACCCCGTCTGCTTCGGAAAAACTGTTTTTT
few TRBJ1-1 TRBD1 TRBV19 CASSISRGTEAFF TGTGCCAGTAGTATCTCCAGGGGGACTGAAGCTTTCTTT
. TRBJ2-3 . TRBV7-2 CASSGKVLGPGTDTQYF TGTGCCAGCAGCGGCAAAGTTTTGGGGCCGGGGACAGATACGCAGTATTTT
. TRBJ2-1 TRBD2 TRBV12-3/TRBV12-4 CASSLSGGYNEQFF TGTGCCAGCAGTTTAAGCGGGGGGTACAATGAGCAGTTCTTC
. TRBJ1-2 . TRBV27 CASSFPGWRGYTF TGTGCCAGCAGTTTCCCGGGGTGGCGCGGCTACACCTTC
. TRBJ1-2 . TRBV7-9 CATEPGVYYGYTF TGTGCAACCGAGCCAGGGGTCTACTATGGCTACACCTTC
. TRBJ2-1 TRBD1 TRBV6-5 CASSESGTGYNEQFF TGTGCCAGCAGTGAGTCCGGGACAGGCTACAATGAGCAGTTCTTC
. TRBJ2-7 TRBD1 TRBV11-1 CASSLVGTASYEQYF TGTGCCAGCAGCTTAGTTGGGACAGCCTCCTACGAGCAGTACTTC
once TRBJ1-5 . TRBV5-5 CASSRNPGADQPQHF TGTGCCAGCAGCCGGAACCCAGGGGCGGATCAGCCCCAGCATTTT
. TRBJ1-2 . TRBV20-1 CSAETGHGYTF TGCAGTGCGGAAACAGGGCACGGCTACACCTTC
few TRBJ1-2 TRBD1 TRBV12-3/TRBV12-4 CASSLRQGGYYGYTF TGTGCCAGCAGTTTACGGCAGGGGGGTTACTATGGCTACACCTTC
. TRBJ1-2 . TRBV7-2 CASSSSLLGVYGYTF TGTGCCAGCAGTTCAAGCTTACTCGGGGTCTATGGCTACACCTTC
few TRBJ1-1 . TRBV12-3/TRBV12-4 CASSPLSLINTEAFF TGTGCCAGCAGTCCGCTGTCACTTATTAACACTGAAGCTTTCTTT